This T cell receptor (beta chain) was recovered during a study of blood T cell repertoires in COVID-19. Background on the study: COVID-19 samples from acute and convalescent phases originated in the United States, Italy and Spain. The cDNA or gDNA used as material had been derived from T cells, B-cell-depleted T cells, or PBMCs.

Per the germline V gene, CDR1 is LNHDA and CDR2 is SQIVND (reference sequence). The CDR3 sequence is 13 residues long. The ends lost 6 bases at V and 5 bases at J; junction bases unmatched: 6. Study processing details: Amplification with reference gene primers provided the estimates of nucleated cell counts. Sequencing was performed with immunoSEQ multiplex PCR; in TCRdb, only in-frame clones are kept and a portion is missing. That table is the source of V, J and clone size, and D and trimming were worked out from the DNA. The sample has under 40,000 clones, roughly 84% seen once; the top ten hold around 15%. This clone appeared a few times.

The genes are TRBV19 and TRBJ2-5, with 7 bases that match TRBD1. The sequencing input was peripheral blood. The TCR originated in a man between 60 and 75 years old with active COVID-19. CDR3 sequence (DNA): TGTGCCAGTAGAGAAGGGGGCGGTGAGACCCAGTACTTC. Its translation: CASREGGGETQYF.